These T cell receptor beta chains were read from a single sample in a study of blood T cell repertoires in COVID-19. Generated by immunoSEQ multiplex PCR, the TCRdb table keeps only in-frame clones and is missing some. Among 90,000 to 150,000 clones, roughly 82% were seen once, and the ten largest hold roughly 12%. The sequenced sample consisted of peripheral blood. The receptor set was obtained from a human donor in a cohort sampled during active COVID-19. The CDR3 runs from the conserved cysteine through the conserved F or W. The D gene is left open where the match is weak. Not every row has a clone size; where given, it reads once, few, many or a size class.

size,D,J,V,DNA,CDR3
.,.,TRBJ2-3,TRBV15,TGTGCCACCAGCAGGTCCGGGACTTACATCGAAAGGGATACGCAGTATTTT,CATSRSGTYIERDTQYF
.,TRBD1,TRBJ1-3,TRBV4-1,TGCGCCAGCAGCCTCGGACAGGGGGGTCATGGAAACACCATATATTTT,CASSLGQGGHGNTIYF
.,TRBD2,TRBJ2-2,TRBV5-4,TGTGCCAGCAGCTTGGGGGGACTAGCGGGTAACGGGGAGCTGTTTTTT,CASSLGGLAGNGELFF
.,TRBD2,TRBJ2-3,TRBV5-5,TGTGCCAGCAGCGCCGGGCTGCGGGGGATTACAGATACGCAGTATTTT,CASSAGLRGITDTQYF
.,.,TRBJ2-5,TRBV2,TGTGCCAGCGGGGGGGCAGGGTGGTTGGAGACCCAGTACTTC,CASGGAGWLETQYF
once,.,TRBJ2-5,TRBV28,TGTGCCAGCACCCTAACCCCGAAAGAGACCCAGTACTTC,CASTLTPKETQYF
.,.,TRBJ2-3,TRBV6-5,TGTGCCAGCAAAGGAGATTCAGATACGCAGTATTTT,CASKGDSDTQYF
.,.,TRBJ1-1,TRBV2,TGTGCCAGCAGTGTTGCTAGCAGGACTGAAGCTTTCTTT,CASSVASRTEAFF
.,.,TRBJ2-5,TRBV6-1,TGTGCCAGCAGTGAAGGGCCGCAAAGCAGCGGGACCCAGTACTTC,CASSEGPQSSGTQYF
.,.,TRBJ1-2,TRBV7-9,TGTGCCAGCAGCTTAGCTGTAGCTGACTACACCTTC,CASSLAVADYTF
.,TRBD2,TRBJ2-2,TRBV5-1,TGCGCCAGCAGCCTCGCCACTAGCGGGGTAACCGGGGAGCTGTTTTTT,CASSLATSGVTGELFF
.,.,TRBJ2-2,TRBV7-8,TGTGCCAGCACCGGGGGCACCGGGGAGCTGTTTTTT,CASTGGTGELFF
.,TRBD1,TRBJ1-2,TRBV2,TGTGCCAGCACCCAGGGGGTTAATAGCTATGGCTACACCTTC,CASTQGVNSYGYTF
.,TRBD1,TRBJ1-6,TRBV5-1,TGCGCCAGCAGCTTGGGGTCTTCCGACAGGGGTTCTTCACCCCTCCACTTT,CASSLGSSDRGSSPLHF
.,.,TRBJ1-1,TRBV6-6,TGTGCCAGCAGCAAGACAGGTGGCGCTGAAGCTTTCTTT,CASSKTGGAEAFF
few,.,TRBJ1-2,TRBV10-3,TGTGCCATCACCGCGGCGGGAGGTCCCTCTAACTATGGCTACACCTTC,CAITAAGGPSNYGYTF
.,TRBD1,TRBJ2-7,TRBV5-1,TGCGCCAGCAGCTTAGGGACAGGAATCTACGAGCAGTACTTC,CASSLGTGIYEQYF
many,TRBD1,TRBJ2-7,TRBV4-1,TGCGCCAGCAGCCCGGACAGGCGAGTTAGCTACGAGCAGTACTTC,CASSPDRRVSYEQYF
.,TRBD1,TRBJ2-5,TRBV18,TGTGCCAGCTCCCAAGACGGACAGGGGTCGGAGACCCAGTACTTC,CASSQDGQGSETQYF
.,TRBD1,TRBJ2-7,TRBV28,TGTGCCAGCACGAGGACAGGGGTGTTCGACGAGCAGTACTTC,CASTRTGVFDEQYF
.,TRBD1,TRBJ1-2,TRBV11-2,TGTGCCAGCAGCCCGGGACAGGGGCCTAACTATGGCTACACCTTC,CASSPGQGPNYGYTF
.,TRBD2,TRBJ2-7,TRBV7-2,TGTGCCAGCAGAGCATTTCCGGGACTAGCGACGTACGAGCAGTACTTC,CASRAFPGLATYEQYF
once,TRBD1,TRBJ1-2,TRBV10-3,TGTGCCATCAGTGACTGGGACAGAGGTACCTATGGCTACACCTTC,CAISDWDRGTYGYTF
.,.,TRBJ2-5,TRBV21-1,TGTGCCAGCGGGGACAAGGAGACCCAGTACTTC,CASGDKETQYF
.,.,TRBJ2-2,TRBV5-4,TGTGCCAGCAGCTTACAGGGAAGCACCGGGGAGCTGTTTTTT,CASSLQGSTGELFF
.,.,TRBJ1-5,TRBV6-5,TGTGCCAGTGGGGAGCGGAGCAATCAGCCCCAGCATTTT,CASGERSNQPQHF
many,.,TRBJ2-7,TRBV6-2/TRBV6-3,TGTGCCAGCAGTCTGACAGGATTCGAGCAGTACTTC,CASSLTGFEQYF
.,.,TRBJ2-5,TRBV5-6,TGTGCCAGCAGCCCCCTGGGTGGGGGAGGAGAGACCCAGTACTTC,CASSPLGGGGETQYF
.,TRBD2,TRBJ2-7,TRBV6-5,TGTGCCACCCAAAGGAGGCGGGGGACCTACGAGCAGTACTTC,CATQRRRGTYEQYF
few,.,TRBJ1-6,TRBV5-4,TGTGCCAGCAGCTTTACAGGGTTTAATAATTCACCCCTCCACTTT,CASSFTGFNNSPLHF
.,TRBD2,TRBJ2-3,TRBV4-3,TGCGCCAGCAGCCAAGCACTAGCGGGGGGGCAGATCACAGATACGCAGTATTTT,CASSQALAGGQITDTQYF
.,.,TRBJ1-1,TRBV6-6,TGTGCCAGCAGTTACCGGCAGGGAAAGAACACTGAAGCTTTCTTT,CASSYRQGKNTEAFF
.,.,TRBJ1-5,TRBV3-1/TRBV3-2,TGTGCCAGCAGCCAAGATCCCGGGGGGAGCAATCAGCCCCAGCATTTT,CASSQDPGGSNQPQHF
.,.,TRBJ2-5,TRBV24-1,TGTGCCACCCTGTGGGCCCAAGAGACCCAGTACTTC,CATLWAQETQYF
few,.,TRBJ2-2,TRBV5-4,TGTGCCAGCAGCCCACAACCCGGGCGACTAGGAAAAACCGGGGAGCTGTTTTTT,CASSPQPGRLGKTGELFF
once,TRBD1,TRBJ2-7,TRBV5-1,TGCGCCAGCAGCTTGGAGGGACAGATTACCCTTTCCTACGAGCAGTACTTC,CASSLEGQITLSYEQYF
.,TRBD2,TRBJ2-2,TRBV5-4,TGTGCCAGCAGCTTGACTAGCGGGGGGGCAGGAACCGGGGAGCTGTTTTTT,CASSLTSGGAGTGELFF
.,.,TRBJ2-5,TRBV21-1,TGTGCCAGCAGCAAAGAAGGGGCTAGCGGGGTACTATACCAAGAGACCCAGTACTTC,CASSKEGASGVLYQETQYF
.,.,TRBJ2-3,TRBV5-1,TGCGCCAGCAGCTTGGGGACCCAGGGGGATACGCAGTATTTT,CASSLGTQGDTQYF
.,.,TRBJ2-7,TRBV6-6,TGTGCCAGCAGCCCTGACAGCCCAGAGTCCGGGCAGTACTTC,CASSPDSPESGQYF
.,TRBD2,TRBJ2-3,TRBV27,TGTGCCAGCAACACATTAGCGGGGATAGATACGCAGTATTTT,CASNTLAGIDTQYF
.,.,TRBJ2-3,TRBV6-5,TGTGCCAGCAGGGCGGCAGGGTTAACAGATACGCAGTATTTT,CASRAAGLTDTQYF
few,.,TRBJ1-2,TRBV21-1,TGTGCCAGCAGCACAGGGACAACCTTTTTGATGGGGAATGGCTACACCTTC,CASSTGTTFLMGNGYTF
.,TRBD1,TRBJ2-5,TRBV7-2,TGTGCCAGCAGCTTGGACAGGGTCTCTGAGACCCAGTACTTC,CASSLDRVSETQYF
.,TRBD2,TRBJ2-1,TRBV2,TGTGCCAGCAATCGGGGGGGCCTAGGGGAGCAGTTCTTC,CASNRGGLGEQFF
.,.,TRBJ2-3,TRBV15,TGTGCCACCAGCCCCTCTGAGGATACGCAGTATTTT,CATSPSEDTQYF
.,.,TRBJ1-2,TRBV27,TGTGCCAGCAGTTCCGTTTCGTCCAGGGCTTGGGATGGCTACACCTTC,CASSSVSSRAWDGYTF
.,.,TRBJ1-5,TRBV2,TGTGCCAGCAGTGAAGGGTGGACTAATAGCAATCAGCCCCAGCATTTT,CASSEGWTNSNQPQHF
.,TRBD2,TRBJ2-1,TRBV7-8,TGTGCCAGCAGCTACGGGACTAGCGGGGGGGGTGAGCAGTTCTTC,CASSYGTSGGGEQFF
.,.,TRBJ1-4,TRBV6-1,TGTGCCAGCAGTGTCTCCTCCAGATATGGTAATGAAAAACTGTTTTTT,CASSVSSRYGNEKLFF
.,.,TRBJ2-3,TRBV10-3,TGTGCCATCGGCCTGGACAGCTTCACAGATACGCAGTATTTT,CAIGLDSFTDTQYF
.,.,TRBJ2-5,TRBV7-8,TGTGCCAGCAGCCAGACAACAGGGCCCCAAGAGACCCAGTACTTC,CASSQTTGPQETQYF
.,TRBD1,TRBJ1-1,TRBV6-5,TGTGCCAGCAGAGGAGGACAGGGGCCGACTGAAGCTTTCTTT,CASRGGQGPTEAFF
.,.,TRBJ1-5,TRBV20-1,TGCAGTGCTAGTCTCGGGGGATCAGCCCAGCATTTT,CSASLGGSAQHF
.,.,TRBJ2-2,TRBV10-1,TGCGCCAGCAGTGAGTGGCCGGGGGAAGGAAACACCGGGGAGCTGTTTTTT,CASSEWPGEGNTGELFF